The entry below gives a single T cell receptor beta chain sequence along with its context. Its antigen is as yet unknown. This entry comes from a study of T-cell reconstitution after alpha-beta-depleted transplantation in children. The CDR3 consists of 11 residues. V lost 4 bases and J 6 bases, leaving 3 bases between the germline ends. General study points: Alpha-beta T cells about two months after transplant reportedly derived from several hundred expanded graft clones. The authors attributed T-cell counts and diversity one year after transplant mostly to newly produced T cells. Surviving recipient cells, namely T cells and thymic progenitors, were the source of high day-60 TCRbeta diversity in some patients.

Unique molecular identifiers were incorporated into the prepared TCRbeta library. MiXCR was run by TCRdb on the PCR reads, yielding one entry per CDR3 protein. The sample lists 700,000 to 950,000 distinct CDR3 sequences; roughly 15% were seen once. Sequencing used PBMCs, mostly from graft donor cells, obtained 360 days after TCRalphabeta/CD19-depleted stem cell transplant. The chain has TRBV23-1 and TRBJ1-4; no clear D gene. TRBV23-1 is designated an ORF whose function remains uncertain. The receptor was isolated from a male patient younger than 18 who had a stem cell transplant for acute lymphoblastic leukemia, so the T cells may come from the graft donor. The CDR3 reads CASSPHEKLFF. Written as DNA, the CDR3 is TGCGCCAGCAGTCCGCATGAAAAACTGTTTTTT.